The 26 T cell receptor beta chains below all came from one sample that was sequenced in a study of breast tumors, draining lymph nodes, adjacent tissues. One entry per CDR3 protein results from TCRdb running MiXCR on the multiplex PCR reads. This table holds tens of thousands of distinct CDR3 sequences, under 55% found once. The sequencing sample was made of breast tumor tissue. These receptors originate from a female donor with breast cancer. Some clones in this sample may be carry-over from other donors' samples.

This clonotype appeared many times. The chain couples TRBV12-3 or TRBV12-4 to TRBJ1-1, with D tentatively TRBD1 (5 bases). Trimming pared 6 bases from V and 1 base from J, leaving 9 bases between. CDR3 length: 13 amino acids. CDR3 in DNA: TGTGCCAGCAGATTGACAGCGAACACTGAAGCTTTCTTT. Translating it yields CASRLTANTEAFF.

This clonotype was found once. The V gene is TRBV24-1, the J gene TRBJ2-7; weak D call: TRBD1 (5 bases). There are 15 residues in the CDR3. Germline CDR1 KGHDR, CDR2 SFDVKD. V lost 4 bases and J 2 bases, leaving 14 bases between the germline ends. CDR3: CATSEACGRAYEQYF. CDR3 bases: TGTGCCACCAGTGAAGCGTGCGGCAGGGCCTACGAGCAGTACTTC.

The chain is built from TRBV5-1 and TRBJ2-5; weak D call: TRBD1 (7 bases). V dropped 3 bases and J dropped 7 bases, with 19 bases sitting between them. Germline V gives CDR1 SGHRS, CDR2 YFSETQ. CDR3 length: 15 amino acids. CDR3 nucleotide sequence: TGCGCCAGCAGCTCCCAGGCGGGACAGAGACGGACCCAGTACTTC. Translation: CASSSQAGQRRTQYF.

Turning to this clonotype: Mismatch with germline at one junction end may stem from a read error. The chain combines TRBV7-3 with TRBJ2-1; 10 nucleotides align to TRBD2. Germline loops: CDR1 SGHTA, CDR2 FQGTGA. The CDR3 sequence is 14 residues long. CDR3 region: CVSSYESGRDEQFF. The CDR3 DNA sequence: TGTGTCAGCAGCTACGAGAGCGGGAGGGATGAGCAGTTCTTC.

In its sample, this clonotype was seen many times. This rearrangement joins TRBV20-1 to TRBJ2-7; 7 positions match TRBD2. This CDR3 is built from 14 residues. V shed 6 bases and J 5 bases; nucleotides not matched to a gene: 13. CDR1 is DFQATT and CDR2 is SNEGSKA in the germline V gene (reference sequence). CDR3 DNA: TGCAGTGCCCTGCCCCCGGGAGGTAGCCACGAGCAGTACTTC. Its translation is CSALPPGGSHEQYF.

This clonotype was seen only once. This chain joins TRBV14 and TRBJ1-6, with unresolved D. From germline, CDR1 is SGHDN and CDR2 FVKESK. CDR3 length: 17 residues. Trimming stripped 0 bases from V and 3 bases from J, with 12 bases between. In DNA, the CDR3 is TGTGCCAGCAGCCAAGATTGGGCAGACATCTATAATTCACCCCTCCACTTT. It translates to CASSQDWADIYNSPLHF.

The rearrangement uses TRBV5-8 and TRBJ2-7, with 7 bases aligning to TRBD1. The CDR3 spans 13 residues. Unmatched junction bases numbered 7, after V lost 4 bases and J lost 6 bases. CDR1 SGHTS and CDR2 YDEGEE come from the germline V gene. CDR3 in amino acids: CASSQGTDPEQYF. Here the CDR3 DNA reads TGTGCCAGCAGCCAGGGGACAGATCCCGAGCAGTACTTC.

This clonotype came up many times. This rearrangement joins TRBV19 to TRBJ1-5; D unclear. This CDR3 is built from 12 residues. Germline V gene lookup returns CDR1 LNHDA and CDR2 SQIVND (reference sequence). V gave up 3 bases and J gave up 5 bases, with 5 bases separating them. CDR3 DNA: TGTGCCAGTAGTATGAGTCATCAGCCCCAGCATTTT. This encodes CASSMSHQPQHF.

This chain connects TRBV12-5 to TRBJ2-3; D may be TRBD1 or TRBD2 (5 bases each). Trimming removed 8 bases from V and 5 bases from J, with 23 bases in between. The germline V gene encodes CDR1 LGHNT and CDR2 FRNRAP. CDR3 length: 16 amino acids. The CDR3 coding sequence is TGTGCTAGTAGTACCCGGGGACCGCCCTTCGGAGATACGCAGTATTTT. It yields the protein CASSTRGPPFGDTQYF.

This clonotype came up many times. Just one base apart from a much larger clone, this may be a read error. It is likely a read error, because the conserved phenylalanine at the end of the CDR3 is missing. This chain links TRBV14 with TRBJ2-1; D might be TRBD2 (6 bases). Germline lookup yields CDR1 SGHDN and CDR2 FVKESK. Trimming removed 6 bases from V and 5 bases from J, with 11 bases in between. This CDR3 is built from 13 residues. The CDR3 coding sequence is TGTGCCAGCAGGCTGTCGGGGGACAATGAGCAGTTCTCC. The encoded protein is CASRLSGDNEQFS.

This clonotype was observed at least ten times. The chain couples TRBV5-8 to TRBJ2-3, with TRBD2 matching 9 bases. Germline CDR1 and CDR2: SGHTS and YDEGEE. CDR3 length: 15 amino acids. V shed 3 bases and J 0 bases; nucleotides not matched to a gene: 2. The CDR3 bases are TGTGCCAGCAGCTCCACTAGCGGGAGCACAGATACGCAGTATTTT. Residues: CASSSTSGSTDTQYF.

Comments on this clonotype: A much bigger clone sits one base away, suggesting this may be a read error. This sequence joins TRBV5-4 and TRBJ2-5; weak D call: TRBD2 (6 bases). Looked up from germline, CDR1 is SGHNT and CDR2 is YYREEE (reference sequence). V lost 0 bases and J lost 4, with 13 bases in between. CDR3 length equals 15 residues. In DNA, the CDR3 is TGTGCCAGCAGCTTGGAGACAGCGGGCGCAGAGACCCAGTACTTC. Translation gives CASSLETAGAETQYF.

A few counts support this clonotype. The chain combines TRBV19 with TRBJ1-1; D uncertain. The ends were cut back, 1 base at V and 0 bases at J, with 6 bases in the middle. The CDR3 totals 14 residues. The V gene's germline CDR1 is LNHDA and CDR2 SQIVND (reference sequence). In DNA, the CDR3 is TGTGCCAGTAGTATAGCCCGTTTGAACACTGAAGCTTTCTTT. This gives the protein CASSIARLNTEAFF. The entire variable domain, with the rest obtained from reference TRBV19 and TRBJ1-1, is as follows: DGGITQSPKYLFRKEGQNVTLSCEQNLNHDAMYWYRQDPGQGLRLIYYSQIVNDFQKGDIAEGYSVSREKKESFPLTVTSAQKNPTAFYLCASSIARLNTEAFFGQGTRLTVV.

This chain connects TRBV10-2 to TRBJ2-3, with 7 bases that match TRBD2. The CDR3 has 14 residues. Germline V gives CDR1 WSHSY, CDR2 SAAADI. With V trimmed by 11 bases and J by 0 bases, 8 bases remained unmatched. As DNA, the CDR3 is TGCGCCGTTGGCCTAGCGGCTAGCACAGATACGCAGTATTTT. Its translation: CAVGLAASTDTQYF.

With respect to this clonotype: A much larger clone differs by one base, so this may be a read error. This sequence joins TRBV6-2 or TRBV6-3 and TRBJ2-3; D is unclear. With 5 bases removed from V and 4 bases from J, the gap between germline ends came to 7 bases. Germline CDR1 is MNHEY and CDR2 is SVGEGT. The CDR3 runs 12 residues. The chain's CDR3 is CASSHDPDTQYF. For the CDR3, the DNA is TGTGCCAGCAGTCACGATCCAGATACGCAGTATTTT.

This clonotype was counted a few times. The V and J genes are TRBV20-1 and TRBJ1-1; TRBD1 is a possible D gene (6 bases). Trimming shortened V by 3 bases and J by 7 bases, and 15 bases separated the two germline ends. This CDR3 has 13 residues. Looked up from germline, CDR1 is DFQATT and CDR2 is SNEGSKA (reference sequence). The DNA for the CDR3 is TGCAGTGCTAGGAGACAGGATACGAATGAAGCTTTCTTT. Protein product: CSARRQDTNEAFF.

Concerning this clonotype itself: A single base separates this from a much larger clone, so it may be a read error. The chain joins TRBV11-3 to TRBJ2-6; maybe TRBD1 (5 bases). In germline, CDR1 is SGHNT, CDR2 YENEEA. This CDR3 has 12 residues. The CDR3 loop is CASAGGANALTF. Here the CDR3 DNA reads TGTGCCTCGGCAGGTGGGGCCAACGCCCTGACTTTC.

This clonotype appeared many times. The chain employs TRBV5-6 and TRBJ2-7; D possibly corresponds to TRBD1 (6 bases). Germline-derived CDR1 and CDR2 are SGHDT and YYEEEE. This CDR3 is built from 14 residues. Trimming stripped 4 bases from V and 2 bases from J, with 13 bases between. The CDR3 spells CASSTGTPPYEQYF. The CDR3 DNA is TGTGCCAGCAGCACGGGGACACCCCCCTACGAGCAGTACTTC. The full variable domain, rest sourced from reference TRBV5-6 and TRBJ2-7, is DAGVTQSPTHLIKTRGQQVTLRCSPKSGHDTVSWYQQALGQGPQFIFQYYEEEERQRGNFPDRFSGHQFPNYSSELNVNALLLGDSALYLCASSTGTPPYEQYFGPGTRLTVT.

This clonotype was counted ten times or more. This sequence joins TRBV6-2 or TRBV6-3 and TRBJ2-6; D unresolved. CDR1 is MNHEY, CDR2 SVGEGT, per germline. CDR3 size: 14 residues. V lost 2 bases and J lost 4, with 6 bases in between. This CDR3 is CASSYVLGANVLTF. CDR3 bases: TGTGCCAGCAGTTACGTCCTGGGGGCCAACGTCCTGACTTTC.

This clonotype has a count of ten or more. The chain couples TRBV5-1 to TRBJ2-7; TRBD2 agrees at 13 bases. Trimming at V came to 5 bases and at J to 6 bases, leaving 8 bases not matched to a gene. This CDR3 has 15 amino acids. Germline V gene lookup returns CDR1 SGHRS and CDR2 YFSETQ. The CDR3 nucleotides are TGCGCCAGCAGACCCGGACTAGCGGGAGAACCCGAGCAGTACTTC. Translation: CASRPGLAGEPEQYF.

This clonotype was recorded many times. A much larger clone sits a single nucleotide away, making a read error possible. This chain uses TRBV5-5 with TRBJ2-7; D is uncertain. Trimming stripped 3 bases from V and 3 bases from J, with 13 bases between. CDR1 and CDR2 (germline): SGHKS, YYEKEE (reference sequence). CDR3 length: 14 residues. This CDR3 is CASSSRGSGYEQYF. CDR3 bases: TGTGCCAGCAGCTCGCGAGGATCCGGCTACGAGCAGTACTTC.

This clonotype was observed at least ten times. V gene TRBV28 combines with J gene TRBJ1-2; D is ambiguous. Germline CDR1 MDHEN, CDR2 SYDVKM. The CDR3 is 12 amino acids. V dropped 5 bases and J dropped 4 bases, with 8 bases sitting between them. The CDR3 sequence is CASSVDGYGYTF. CDR3 DNA sequence: TGTGCCAGCAGTGTTGACGGCTATGGCTACACCTTC.

As for this clonotype: Germline is not matched at one junction end, which may reflect a read error. This chain uses TRBV5-5 with TRBJ1-2; D is unresolved. This CDR3 spans 15 amino acids. CDR1 and CDR2 from the germline V gene are SGHKS and YYEKEE (reference sequence). This CDR3 is CASSLLGRRTNGYIF. The CDR3, as DNA: TGTGCCAGCAGCTTATTGGGCAGGAGGACTAATGGCTACATCTTC.

This clonotype was recorded at least ten times. The chain uses TRBV18 and TRBJ2-3; D could derive from TRBD1 or TRBD2 (6 bases each). V lost 2 bases, J lost 6 bases, and 15 bases lay in between. The CDR3 sequence is 15 residues long. Germline assignment: CDR1 KGHSH and CDR2 LQKENI. The CDR3 region has the DNA TGTGCCAGCTCACCAATAGACACAGGGAGGGATACGCAGTATTTT. Translation gives CASSPIDTGRDTQYF.

Ten or more counts support this clonotype. J is TRBJ2-3 and V is TRBV5-4; D is uncertain. CDR1 is SGHNT and CDR2 is YYREEE in the germline V gene (reference sequence). CDR3 length equals 14 residues. Trimming took off 0 bases at V and 0 bases at J, with 5 bases between the two ends. CDR3 region: CASSLVGSTDTQYF. The CDR3 region has the DNA TGTGCCAGCAGCTTGGTTGGTAGCACAGATACGCAGTATTTT.

This clonotype came up a few times. The chain has TRBV10-3 and TRBJ1-5; D not certain. CDR3 length equals 12 residues. Germline V CDR1 and CDR2: ENHRY, SYGVKD. Trimming shortened V by 2 bases and J by 6 bases, and 5 bases separated the two germline ends. CDR3 sequence: CAISEVGQPQHF. For the CDR3, the DNA is TGTGCCATCAGTGAGGTCGGTCAGCCCCAGCATTTT.